These 12 T cell receptor beta chains were all obtained from the same sample, sequenced in a study of blood T cells in healthy people across ages. Primed by a sample-barcoded 5' primer and a J-beta primer mix, a second PCR proceeded for roughly 7 to 12 cycles. A single record per CDR3 protein comes from TCRdb applying MiXCR to the 5' RACE reads. Here the sample spans about 670,000 distinct CDR3 sequences, roughly half being singletons. Sequencing was done on a sample of blood. Every receptor here comes from a woman of 80 years or more in good health.

The gene calls are TRBV6-2 or TRBV6-3 and TRBJ2-7; D unclear. Trimming cost V 2 bases and J 3 bases, with 5 bases left between them. This CDR3 region has 12 residues. CDR1 is MNHEY and CDR2 is SVGEGT in the germline V gene. The CDR3, as DNA: TGTGCCAGCAGTTACCAGGACTACGAGCAGTACTTC. Its translation: CASSYQDYEQYF.

This chain joins TRBV21-1 and TRBJ2-6. TRBV21-1 is deemed a pseudogene. This CDR3 contains 13 residues. This chain's CDR3 is CARLISGANVLTF. The CDR3 DNA is TGTGCCAGGCTCATATCTGGGGCCAACGTCCTGACTTTC.

Comments on this clonotype: A much larger clone lies one base from this, so it may be a read error. The V call is TRBV25-1, the J call TRBJ2-7; tentatively, D is TRBD1 (6 bases). Matching the DNA end better, TRBJ2-4 makes the J call doubtful. CDR1 is MGHDK, CDR2 SYGVNS, per germline. This CDR3 spans 15 amino acids. CDR3 nucleotide sequence: TGTGCCAGCAGTGAAGTGGGGGCGCCCCCTGGCATTCAGTACTTC. It specifies CASSEVGAPPGIQYF.

This clonotype was recorded many times. The genes are TRBV5-1 and TRBJ2-3; D not resolved. V shed 0 bases and J shed 2 bases, with 13 bases lying between them. The germline V gene encodes CDR1 SGHRS and CDR2 YFSETQ. This CDR3 spans 16 amino acids. The CDR3: CASSLGLLMNTDTQYF. The CDR3 DNA sequence: TGCGCCAGCAGCTTGGGACTCCTAATGAACACAGATACGCAGTATTTT.

As regards this clonotype: With a much larger clone just one base away, this may be a read error. The CDR3 DNA sequence: TGTGCCACCAGCAGAGAGACGGGAGGAAAAACCTACGAGCGGTACTTC. Its protein product is CATSRETGGKTYERYF. V gene TRBV15 combines with J gene TRBJ2-7, with TRBD2 matching 7 bases. This CDR3 has 16 amino acids. Germline V gene sequence: CDR1 LNHNV, CDR2 YYDKDF (reference sequence).

The chain recombines TRBV9 with TRBJ2-1; 11 bases map to TRBD2. V shed 0 bases, J shed 9 bases, and the junction held 8 bases outside the gene matches. This CDR3 spans 16 amino acids. Germline V gene lookup returns CDR1 SGDLS and CDR2 YYNGEE. CDR3: CASSVGGAGLAGEQFF. The CDR3 nucleotides read TGTGCCAGCAGCGTAGGCGGGGCAGGACTAGCGGGTGAGCAGTTCTTC.

The chain couples TRBV20-1 to TRBJ2-3; tentatively, D is TRBD2 (6 bases). The CDR3 has 17 residues. The germline gives CDR1 DFQATT, CDR2 SNEGSKA (reference sequence). V lost 4 bases to trimming and J lost 2 bases, with 22 bases between them. CDR3: CSATRLRGRGDTDTQYF. The DNA for the CDR3 is TGCAGTGCTACTCGATTGCGGGGACGGGGCGACACAGATACGCAGTATTTT.

The chain links TRBV25-1 to TRBJ1-3; no definite D call. This CDR3 contains 13 residues. V was cut by 1 base and J by 5 bases, with 6 bases left in between. CDR1 is MGHDK, CDR2 SYGVNS, per germline. CDR3 in amino acids: CASSESGRNTIYF. The CDR3 DNA sequence: TGTGCCAGCAGTGAATCGGGGAGAAACACCATATATTTT. Together with reference TRBV25-1 and TRBJ1-3, the CDR3 gives the full variable domain: EADIYQTPRYLVIGTGKKITLECSQTMGHDKMYWYQQDPGMELHLIHYSYGVNSTEKGDLSSESTVSRIRTEHFPLTLESARPSHTSQYLCASSESGRNTIYFGEGSWLTVV.

This clonotype was counted between two and nine times. The chain is built from TRBV7-2 and TRBJ2-5; tentatively, D is TRBD1 or TRBD2 (5 bases each). The germline V gene has CDR1 SGHTA and CDR2 FQGNSA. With 2 bases removed from V and 7 bases from J, the gap between germline ends came to 14 bases. This CDR3 region has 14 residues. DNA for the CDR3: TGTGCCAGCAGCTTAAGCAGGGACCATAGGACCCAGTACTTC. It codes for CASSLSRDHRTQYF.

The chain uses TRBV2 and TRBJ2-4; D remains unclear. Germline V CDR1 and CDR2: SNHLY, FYNNEI. This CDR3 is built from 14 residues. Trimming cost V 6 bases and J 3 bases, with 12 bases left between them. CDR3 sequence reads: CASRTESGKNIQYF. Written as DNA, the CDR3 is TGTGCCAGCAGGACGGAGTCAGGCAAAAACATTCAGTACTTC.

Only a few counts were recorded for this clonotype. The chain carries TRBV6-5 and TRBJ1-6, with 8 bases matching TRBD1. This CDR3 has 14 residues. Trimming cost V 4 bases and J 9 bases; bases outside gene matches: 5. CDR1 is MNHEY and CDR2 is SVGAGI in the germline V gene. The CDR3 DNA is TGTGCCAGCAGTTCCCCGGGACAGGCTTCACCCCTCCACTTT. Protein sequence: CASSSPGQASPLHF.

The chain is built from TRBV28 and TRBJ2-4, with a tentative D call TRBD1 (6 bases). The CDR3 runs to 12 residues. V was cut by 9 bases and J by 11 bases, with 17 bases left in between. Per germline, CDR1 MDHEN and CDR2 SYDVKM. CDR3 bases: TGTGCCAGTGGACAGACCGTAAGCCTTCAGTACTTC. Amino acid sequence: CASGQTVSLQYF.